The 8 T cell receptor beta chains listed next were all sequenced from one sample in a study of T-cell reconstitution after alpha-beta-depleted transplantation in children (dated by TCRdb to 2015 to 2016). This specimen's treatment or condition label, per the study, means: allogeneic hematopoietic cell transplantation with graft depleted of TCRalphabeta T cells and CD19 B cells. Library prep was done by PCR. The reads were generated on an Illumina HiSeq 2500. TCR libraries were prepared with molecular barcoding, using unique molecular identifiers to normalize TCRbeta repertoire quantification. TCRdb reprocessing: public reads trimmed at Q25 with fastp, clones called with MiXCR, in-frame beta chains kept. For every CDR3 protein sequence, its rows merge into one entry that carries the most common genes and DNA. The table for this sample lists about 870,000 distinct CDR3 sequences; about 16% of them were counted only once. The top ten hold around 4.5% of the sample.

This material consisted of PBMCs, mostly from graft donor cells, taken 360 days after TCRalphabeta/CD19-depleted stem cell transplant. The receptors derive from a male patient aged 10 to 17 who had a stem cell transplant for acute lymphoblastic leukemia, so the T cells may come from the graft donor.

The rearrangement uses TRBV6-1 and TRBJ1-3, with a weak D call TRBD1 (5 bases). From germline, CDR1 is MNHNS and CDR2 SASEGT. This CDR3 is 14 amino acids long. Trimming removed 6 bases at V and 0 bases at J, with 9 bases between. As DNA, the CDR3 is TGTGCCAGCAGAGGGGCCCCCTCTGGAAACACCATATATTTT. Translated: CASRGAPSGNTIYF.

The chain joins TRBV5-1 to TRBJ2-2; D might be TRBD1 (6 bases). The V gene lost 2 bases and the J gene lost 1 base, with 9 bases spanning the gap. Per germline, CDR1 SGHRS and CDR2 YFSETQ. The CDR3 is made up of 15 amino acids. The CDR3 loop reads CASSFLGQNTGELFF. In nucleotides, the CDR3 is TGCGCCAGCAGCTTCTTGGGACAGAACACCGGGGAGCTGTTTTTT.

V is TRBV7-9 and J is TRBJ1-2, with a tentative D call TRBD1 (5 bases). Trimming left V 5 bases short and J 8 bases short, with 15 bases between. CDR3 length equals 13 residues. Germline CDR1 and CDR2: SEHNR and FQNEAQ (reference sequence). The CDR3 loop is CASSTSGLRGYTF. CDR3 nucleotides: TGTGCCAGCAGCACCTCAGGGTTGCGGGGCTACACCTTC.

This rearrangement joins TRBV5-1 to TRBJ1-1, with 10 nucleotides matching TRBD1. Germline lookup yields CDR1 SGHRS and CDR2 YFSETQ. This CDR3 comprises 13 residues. Losses at the gene ends were 6 bases for V and 4 bases for J; bases not matched to a gene: 3. The CDR3 protein is CASTRDRGTEAFF. The CDR3 region has the DNA TGCGCCAGCACCCGGGACAGGGGCACTGAAGCTTTCTTT.

There are a few counts of this clonotype. The genes are TRBV3-1 and TRBJ2-7; no reliable D call. The CDR3 runs to 16 residues. Per the germline V gene, CDR1 is LGHDT and CDR2 is YNNKEL (reference sequence). V was clipped by 4 bases and J by 3 bases, with 19 bases between them. The CDR3 loop is CASSLSSLYPHYEQYF. The CDR3 region has the DNA TGTGCCAGCAGCCTTTCGTCCCTGTACCCTCACTACGAGCAGTACTTC.

The chain is built from TRBV11-1 and TRBJ2-1; 7 nucleotides line up with TRBD2. The length of the CDR3 is 12 residues. V lost 3 bases, J lost 9 bases, and 2 bases stayed unmatched. CDR1 is SGHAT, CDR2 FQDESV, per germline (reference sequence). The CDR3 DNA is TGTGCCAGCAGCTTCGCTAGCGGTGAGCAGTTCTTC. It is translated as CASSFASGEQFF.

The sample holds many counts of this clonotype. V usage is TRBV14 and J usage is TRBJ2-2; D is possibly TRBD2 (6 bases). Germline V gene lookup returns CDR1 SGHDN and CDR2 FVKESK. Deletions cut 8 bases from V and 5 bases from J, with 15 bases between. This CDR3 comprises 14 residues. The DNA of the CDR3 is TGTGCCAGCTGGGCGGGGAAGAGGACCGGGGAGCTGTTTTTT. This gives the protein CASWAGKRTGELFF.

This clonotype was seen at least ten times. V gene TRBV29-1 combines with J gene TRBJ2-1, with D perhaps matching TRBD2 (6 bases). Trimming removed 7 bases from V and 6 bases from J, with 22 bases in between. CDR1 is SQVTM and CDR2 is ANQGSEA in the germline V gene. This CDR3 contains 15 residues. CDR3 DNA: TGCAGCGCCCAGGATGGCGGGATCCCCGGCAATGAGCAGTTCTTC. It codes for CSAQDGGIPGNEQFF.